The subject of this entry is one TCR beta chain. No antigen is known for it. There are 17 residues in the CDR3. V lost 0 bases, J lost 4 bases, and 17 bases lay in between. Looked up from germline, CDR1 is SGHDT and CDR2 is YYEEEE. It was with 60 Vbeta and 13 Jbeta primers that the PCR ran. The assay was immunoSEQ multiplex PCR, and TCRdb's table has in-frame clones only and misses some. The sample contains some 97,000 clones, roughly 70% of which appear only once. These data come from a study of cytomegalovirus exposure and HLA in healthy donors. Broader study findings: The authors assumed roughly uniform sequencing depth across donors for presence/absence analyses.

The chain has TRBV5-6 and TRBJ2-1; D is uncertain. Sequencing input: PBMCs. The source of this sequence is a woman between 18 and 29 years old in good health and CMV-seropositive. Written as DNA, the CDR3 is TGTGCCAGCAGCTTGGTCATGGGCACGGATCGATACAATGAGCAGTTCTTC. This gives the protein CASSLVMGTDRYNEQFF.